This TCR beta chain was sequenced in a study of identical twins. Points from the study as a whole: Twins shared beta out-of-frame sequences in excess, but this excess was weaker.

This clonotype appeared many times. Its antigen is still unknown. Template switching, a step in the protocol, added a universal primer site, and cDNA carried unique molecular identifiers. One entry per CDR3 protein, called by TCRdb with MiXCR from the 5' RACE reads. The sample has about 160,000 distinct CDR3 sequences, around 3.5% seen once. This clonotype was sampled from a man aged 18 to 29 in good health. Sequenced sample: memory T cells sorted from blood.

CDR3 in amino acids: CASSAVDEQFF. Here the CDR3 DNA reads TGCGCCAGCAGTGCCGTGGATGAGCAGTTCTTC. The chain uses TRBV10-2 and TRBJ2-1; no clear D. The CDR3 has 11 residues. Trimming took off 4 bases at V and 8 bases at J, with 6 bases between the two ends. Germline lookup yields CDR1 WSHSY and CDR2 SAAADI.